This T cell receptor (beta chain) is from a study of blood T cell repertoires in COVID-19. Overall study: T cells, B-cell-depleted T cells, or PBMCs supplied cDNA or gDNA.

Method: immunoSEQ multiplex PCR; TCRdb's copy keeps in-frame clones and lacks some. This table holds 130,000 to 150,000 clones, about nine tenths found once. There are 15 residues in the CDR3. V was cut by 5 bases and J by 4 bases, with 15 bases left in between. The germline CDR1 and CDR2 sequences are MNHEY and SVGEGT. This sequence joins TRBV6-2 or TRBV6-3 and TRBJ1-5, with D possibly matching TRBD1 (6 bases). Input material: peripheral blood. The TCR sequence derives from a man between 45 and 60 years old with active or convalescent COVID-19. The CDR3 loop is CASSIPDRHNQPQHF. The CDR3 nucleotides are TGTGCCAGCAGTATCCCGGACAGACATAATCAGCCCCAGCATTTT.